This T cell receptor beta chain was retrieved from a study of T cell responses to AZD1222 COVID-19 vaccine. Study results and limitations: White British people made up most donors, females outnumbered males, and clonal diversity was possibly underestimated. Receipt of two AZD1222 doses was followed by a rise in Spike-specific TCR breadth and depth. Spike regions recognized by vaccine-associated CD4 TCRs spanned the protein, led by 160-218 and 743-854.

This CDR3 has 13 residues. Germline assignment: CDR1 SNHLY and CDR2 FYNNEI. The V and J ends lost 8 bases and 9 bases respectively, with 17 bases between them. Profiled with immunoSEQ multiplex PCR; TCRdb holds only in-frame clones, not every one. The sample has some 120,000 clones; roughly nine tenths are singletons. Comment on this clone: Its antigen remains unknown.

The sequence came from an adult in good health. The source was peripheral blood, collected on day 0 of AZD1222 vaccination. The chain is built from TRBV2 and TRBJ1-5, with a possible D match to TRBD1 (6 bases). In DNA, the CDR3 is TGTGCCAGCGGTGGGGGCAAGTCCCTGCCCCAGCATTTT. It is translated as CASGGGKSLPQHF.